Listed below are T cell receptor beta chains from one sample, sequenced in a study of OX40 agonist ivuxolimab in advanced cancers. Profiling relied on immunoSEQ multiplex PCR, and the TCRdb table lists in-frame clones only, not all of them. The sample has 50,000 to 70,000 clones, 93% seen once. The sequencing here drew on CD4+ or CD8+ T cells sorted from blood, taken in a trial of the OX40 agonist ivuxolimab. These receptors were collected from an adult with an advanced solid tumor such as melanoma, head and neck, liver or kidney cancer. Both conserved end residues are trimmed from each CDR3. Fields, in order: J gene, V gene, CDR3 protein.

J gene: TRBJ2-7
V gene: TRBV28
CDR3 protein: ASSTTLTSGRWYEQY

J gene: TRBJ2-7
V gene: TRBV7-2
CDR3 protein: ASSQGLAGVAGSYEQY

J gene: TRBJ2-1
V gene: TRBV7-9
CDR3 protein: ASSSTRVEQF

J gene: TRBJ2-1
V gene: TRBV4-1
CDR3 protein: ASSQRQESSYNEQF

J gene: TRBJ2-3
V gene: TRBV18
CDR3 protein: ASSPSTTTDTQY

J gene: TRBJ2-7
V gene: TRBV13
CDR3 protein: ASSLDGDYEQY

J gene: TRBJ2-7
V gene: TRBV6-5
CDR3 protein: ASSYGGLRYEQY

J gene: TRBJ2-7
V gene: TRBV10-3
CDR3 protein: AISAGRGTGEDEQY

J gene: TRBJ2-3
V gene: TRBV28
CDR3 protein: ASSLQGRETDTQY

J gene: TRBJ2-7
V gene: TRBV9
CDR3 protein: ASSVDGSGGYEQY

J gene: TRBJ2-5
V gene: TRBV4-1
CDR3 protein: ASSQAPETQY

J gene: TRBJ2-3
V gene: TRBV13
CDR3 protein: ASRSSDRTDTQY

J gene: TRBJ2-1
V gene: TRBV9
CDR3 protein: ASSVRLAGPYNEQF

J gene: TRBJ2-2
V gene: TRBV10-3
CDR3 protein: AISESQGRNTGELF

J gene: TRBJ2-7
V gene: TRBV9
CDR3 protein: ASSAGTGESYEQY

J gene: TRBJ1-2
V gene: TRBV27
CDR3 protein: ASSLPTGQGYT

J gene: TRBJ1-2
V gene: TRBV27
CDR3 protein: ASSFSQGGYYGYT

J gene: TRBJ2-5
V gene: TRBV6-5
CDR3 protein: ASSLLEDLETQY

J gene: TRBJ1-2
V gene: TRBV19
CDR3 protein: ASSIEPRNYGYT

J gene: TRBJ2-1
V gene: TRBV4-1
CDR3 protein: ASSQVPVLSSGSTDEQF

J gene: TRBJ2-7
V gene: TRBV28
CDR3 protein: ASSLLDAAGGEQY

J gene: TRBJ1-5
V gene: TRBV10-3
CDR3 protein: AISEAGAGNQPQH

J gene: TRBJ2-3
V gene: TRBV9
CDR3 protein: ASGLGADTQY

J gene: TRBJ2-5
V gene: TRBV28
CDR3 protein: ASSPGTEETQY

J gene: TRBJ2-7
V gene: TRBV6-5
CDR3 protein: ATSGTLNEQY

J gene: TRBJ2-5
V gene: TRBV12-5
CDR3 protein: ASGLGQGSFETQY

J gene: TRBJ2-1
V gene: TRBV14
CDR3 protein: ASSLWGGERNEQF

J gene: TRBJ1-5
V gene: TRBV21-1
CDR3 protein: ASSKARDRGYSNQPQH